This is a list of T cell receptor beta chains from one sample in a study of T cells in Graves' hyperthyroidism and ophthalmopathy. Via MiXCR, TCRdb re-called the multiplex PCR reads, giving one row per CDR3 protein. The sample consists of roughly 740,000 distinct CDR3 sequences, over 15% of them appearing once. The sample consisted of blood. These TCRs come from a young man with Graves' hyperthyroidism. The CDR3 runs from the conserved cysteine through the conserved F or W. Each record gives: D gene, clone size, J gene, V gene, CDR3 DNA, CDR3 protein. A D gene is named only where the DNA matches it firmly. Size tells how often a clone was seen (once, few, many) or the class of an expanded clone, and some rows leave it out.

>-|-|TRBJ2-1|TRBV9
TGTGCCAGCAGCGTAGGGGGTTCGGACAATGAGCAGTTCTTC
CASSVGGSDNEQFF
>TRBD1|few|TRBJ2-3|TRBV7-2
TGTGCCAGCAGCTTAGCCAACAGGGGGCGCGGAGATACGCAGTATTTT
CASSLANRGRGDTQYF
>-|many|TRBJ1-1|TRBV28
TGTGCCAGCAGAGAAGGACGCTGGAACCTTGAAGCTTTCTTT
CASREGRWNLEAFF
>TRBD1|few|TRBJ1-6|TRBV27
TGTGCCAGCAGTTTCCGGGACAGGGGTTCACCCCTCCACTTT
CASSFRDRGSPLHF
>TRBD2|many|TRBJ2-1|TRBV12-3/TRBV12-4
TGTGCCAGCGGCCCCCGGACTAGCGGTTACAATGAGCAGTTCTTC
CASGPRTSGYNEQFF
>-|many|TRBJ2-3|TRBV13
TGTGCCAGCAGCACCCCCGAGAGGGAGGTAGATACGCAGTATTTT
CASSTPEREVDTQYF
>-|many|TRBJ1-5|TRBV9
TGTGCCAGCAGCCCGGGAGCGGCAAATCAGCCCCAGCATTTT
CASSPGAANQPQHF
>TRBD1|many|TRBJ1-4|TRBV28
TGTGCCAGCAGTTTGGGGAGCCCGGGACAGGGCCATAATGAAAAACTGTTTTTT
CASSLGSPGQGHNEKLFF
>-|few|TRBJ2-2|TRBV6-1
TGTGCCAGCAGCCCCTCCCCCCGACAGATAGCGAACGCCGGGGAGCTGTTTTTT
CASSPSPRQIANAGELFF
>-|many|TRBJ2-1|TRBV28
TGTGCCAGCAGTTTATCTCACAGGCGAAATGAGCAGTTCTTC
CASSLSHRRNEQFF
>-|-|TRBJ1-5|TRBV19
TGTGCCAGTAGTCGGGCTCAATATAGCAATCAGCCCCAGCATTTT
CASSRAQYSNQPQHF
>-|few|TRBJ2-5|TRBV10-3
TGTGCCATCAGTGCAAAGCGGGACAGCGGAGGGGAGACCCAGTACTTC
CAISAKRDSGGETQYF
>-|-|TRBJ1-2|TRBV13
TGTGCCAGCAGCCCTCTGGGGTACAGGGCCACCTATGGCTACACCTTC
CASSPLGYRATYGYTF
>-|many|TRBJ2-1|TRBV27
TGTGCCAGCAGTTTATTCGGTCAGGCGGCCTACAATGAGCAGTTCTTC
CASSLFGQAAYNEQFF
>-|few|TRBJ2-1|TRBV7-2
TGTGCCAGCAGCTTAGAGCTCAATGAGCAGTTCTTC
CASSLELNEQFF
>-|many|TRBJ1-1|TRBV6-1
TGTGCCAGCAGTTCCCGGAGAGGGGAGGACACTGAAGCTTTCTTT
CASSSRRGEDTEAFF
>-|few|TRBJ2-3|TRBV4-3
TGCGCCAGCAGCCATTTAGCGAGTAGCACAGATACGCAGTATTTT
CASSHLASSTDTQYF
>TRBD2|-|TRBJ2-2|TRBV12-3/TRBV12-4
TGTGCCAGCAGTTCGGGACTAGCGGGCCTACGGGGCGGGGAGCTGTTTTTT
CASSSGLAGLRGGELFF
>-|many|TRBJ2-3|TRBV18
TGTGCCAGCTCACCACCGGTCGCAGTCACAGATACGCAGTATTTT
CASSPPVAVTDTQYF
>-|-|TRBJ2-3|TRBV12-3/TRBV12-4
TGTGCCAGCAGTTTACCCACTAGAGGGGCCTGCACAGATACGCAGTATTTT
CASSLPTRGACTDTQYF
>-|few|TRBJ1-1|TRBV6-2/TRBV6-3
TGTGCCAGCAGTTATTTCGGGCAGGGGCTCCCGTGGGGCACTGAAGCTTTCTTT
CASSYFGQGLPWGTEAFF
>-|-|TRBJ1-4|TRBV10-3
TGTGCCATCAGTGAGTCAGGGACCGGCCAACCAGAAAAACTGTTTTTT
CAISESGTGQPEKLFF
>TRBD2|many|TRBJ2-7|TRBV28
TGTGCCAGCAGTTTAGGGCTAGCGGGAGGGAGCTCCTACGAGCAGTACTTC
CASSLGLAGGSSYEQYF
>-|few|TRBJ1-3|TRBV29-1
TGCAGCGTTGCCGGCAGCAGCTCTGGAAACACCATATATTTT
CSVAGSSSGNTIYF
>TRBD1|many|TRBJ1-5|TRBV2
TGTGCCAGCAACAGGGGGGCGCTGGGTCAGCCCCAGCATTTT
CASNRGALGQPQHF
>TRBD1|many|TRBJ2-7|TRBV28
TGTGCCAGCAGCCCACAGGGGAAAATGTCCTACGAGCAGTACTTC
CASSPQGKMSYEQYF
>TRBD1|few|TRBJ1-1|TRBV4-3
TGCGCCAGCAGCCAACTCAGGGGGCGTGAAGCTTTCTTT
CASSQLRGREAFF
>TRBD2|many|TRBJ2-1|TRBV7-9
TGTGCCAGCAGTCCCGGGACTAGCGGAACCAGCTCCTACAATGAGCAGTTCTTC
CASSPGTSGTSSYNEQFF
>-|-|TRBJ1-6|TRBV30
TGTGCCTGGAGTGTACAGGGCACCCTCCACTTT
CAWSVQGTLHF
>-|many|TRBJ2-3|TRBV10-3
TGTGCCATCAGTGAGATTCGGCGGGGTAGCACAGATACGCAGTATTTT
CAISEIRRGSTDTQYF
>TRBD2|few|TRBJ2-1|TRBV29-1
TGCAGCGTGCTAGCGGGAGGTTCCTACAATGAGCAGTTCTTC
CSVLAGGSYNEQFF
>-|many|TRBJ2-1|TRBV2
TGTGCCAGCAGTGGACTCCTTAGCTCCTACAATGAGCAGTTCTTC
CASSGLLSSYNEQFF
>TRBD2|-|TRBJ2-5|TRBV7-2
TGTGCCAGCAGGCTAGCGGGAGGGGGGGAGACCCAGTACTTC
CASRLAGGGETQYF
>TRBD1|many|TRBJ2-1|TRBV12-5
TGTGCTAGTGGTTTGGAGAGGACAGGGGGCGACTTGGGCGGGAGCTCCTACAATGAGCAGTTCTTC
CASGLERTGGDLGGSSYNEQFF
>TRBD1|many|TRBJ2-7|TRBV2
TGTGCCAGCAGAAGTCCAGCAGGGGGCGTAGGCAACGAGCAGTACTTC
CASRSPAGGVGNEQYF
>-|few|TRBJ2-1|TRBV19
TGTGCCAGTTCGAGGACGGGCTCCTACAATGAGCAGTTCTTC
CASSRTGSYNEQFF
>-|-|TRBJ2-1|TRBV29-1
TGCAGCGTCGGTAGGCGCCTGGGGAATGAGCAGTTCTTC
CSVGRRLGNEQFF
>TRBD1|many|TRBJ1-6|TRBV7-9
TGTGCCAGCATGGGACAGAGCTCCTATAATTCACCCCTCCACTTT
CASMGQSSYNSPLHF
>-|many|TRBJ1-1|TRBV3-1
TGTGCCAGCAGCCAAGCCGGGCTGAGGACTGAAGCTTTCTTT
CASSQAGLRTEAFF
>-|-|TRBJ1-2|TRBV11-3
TGTGCCAGCAGCCTCCGTGAAGATAACTATGGCTACACCTTC
CASSLREDNYGYTF
>-|few|TRBJ1-2|TRBV5-6
TGTGCCAGCAGCTTGGCCTCCCCAGGGATGAGCGGCTACACCTTC
CASSLASPGMSGYTF
>-|-|TRBJ1-4|TRBV7-9
TGTGCCAGCAGCGCCTGGCCAGGGTCAACTAATGAAAAACTGTTTTTT
CASSAWPGSTNEKLFF
>TRBD1|many|TRBJ2-3|TRBV7-9
TGTGCCAGCAGCACAGGAGTCTGGACAGGTCCTCCCACAGATACGCAGTATTTT
CASSTGVWTGPPTDTQYF
>-|many|TRBJ1-5|TRBV27
TGTGCCAGCAGTTTGGGGTGGAATCAGCCCCAGCATTTT
CASSLGWNQPQHF
>-|many|TRBJ2-7|TRBV11-2
TGTGCCAGCAGCTTAGATCGAAGACCTATCTACGAGCAGTACTTC
CASSLDRRPIYEQYF
>-|-|TRBJ2-5|TRBV7-2
TGTGCCAGCACCGGCCGGGAGGAGACCCAGTACTTC
CASTGREETQYF
>TRBD2|many|TRBJ2-5|TRBV25-1
TGTGCCAGCAGTGAATCCCTAGCGGGAGGGTTTGGAAAGACCCAGTACTTC
CASSESLAGGFGKTQYF
>-|many|TRBJ2-7|TRBV27
TGTGCCAGCAGAGGGGAGCTCGCCTACGAGCAGTACTTC
CASRGELAYEQYF
>-|many|TRBJ2-7|TRBV11-2
TGTGCCAGCAGCTTAGTAGGGTTCGGATCCTACGAGCAGTACTTC
CASSLVGFGSYEQYF
>TRBD1|-|TRBJ1-2|TRBV5-1
TGCGCCAGCAGCAGTTACAGGGGGCGCGGTGGCTACACCTTC
CASSSYRGRGGYTF
>TRBD2|many|TRBJ2-1|TRBV6-2/TRBV6-3
TGTGCCAGCAGCATAGCGGGAGTCGGCTACAATGAGCAGTTCTTC
CASSIAGVGYNEQFF
>TRBD2|many|TRBJ2-5|TRBV6-2/TRBV6-3
TGTGCCAGCAGTTACCCCAGGCTAGCGGGAGGCCAAGAGACCCAGTACTTC
CASSYPRLAGGQETQYF
>-|many|TRBJ2-7|TRBV15
TGTGCCACCAGCAGCCGGGACACCCCCTACGAGCAGTACTTC
CATSSRDTPYEQYF
>-|-|TRBJ2-7|TRBV24-1
TGTGCCACCAGTGACGGGCCAGGCTACAAGCAGTACTTC
CATSDGPGYKQYF
>-|many|TRBJ1-6|TRBV7-2
TGTGCCAGCAGCTCCGGACGGAATAATTCACCCCTCCACTTT
CASSSGRNNSPLHF
>TRBD1|many|TRBJ2-3|TRBV3-1
TGTGCCAGCAGCCAAGGTGGGACAGCTTCCGCAGATACGCAGTATTTT
CASSQGGTASADTQYF
>TRBD2|few|TRBJ2-7|TRBV28
TGTGCCAGCAGTTTACGCGGGAGATCGCGTGAGCAGTACTTC
CASSLRGRSREQYF
>-|many|TRBJ1-2|TRBV3-1
TGTGCCAGCAGCCGGACAGAACATGGCTACACCTTC
CASSRTEHGYTF
>-|many|TRBJ1-1|TRBV28
TGTGCCAGCACCTCCCCGGCCAGGGGATTTAACACTGAAGCTTTCTTT
CASTSPARGFNTEAFF